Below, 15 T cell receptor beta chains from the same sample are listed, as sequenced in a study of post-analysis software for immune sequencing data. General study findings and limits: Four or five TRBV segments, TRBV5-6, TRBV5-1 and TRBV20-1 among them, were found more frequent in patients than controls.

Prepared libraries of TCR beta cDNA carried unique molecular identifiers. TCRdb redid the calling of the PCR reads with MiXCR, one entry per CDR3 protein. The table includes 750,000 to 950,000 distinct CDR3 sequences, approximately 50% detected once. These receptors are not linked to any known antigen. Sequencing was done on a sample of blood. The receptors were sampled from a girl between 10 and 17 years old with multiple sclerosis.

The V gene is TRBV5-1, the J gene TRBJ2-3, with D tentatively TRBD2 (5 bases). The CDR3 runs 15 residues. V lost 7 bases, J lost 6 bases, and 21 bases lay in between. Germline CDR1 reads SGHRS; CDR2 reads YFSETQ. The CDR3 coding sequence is TGCGCCAGCTGCCTCGGAGCGGCGTTCGGGGATACGCAGTATTTT. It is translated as CASCLGAAFGDTQYF.

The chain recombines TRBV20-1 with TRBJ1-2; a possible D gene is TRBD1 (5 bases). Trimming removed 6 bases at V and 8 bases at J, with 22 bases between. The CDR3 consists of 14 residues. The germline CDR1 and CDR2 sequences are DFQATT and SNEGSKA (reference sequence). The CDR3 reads CSAQGAPPAWGYTF. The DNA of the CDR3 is TGCAGTGCCCAAGGGGCGCCTCCAGCGTGGGGCTACACCTTC.

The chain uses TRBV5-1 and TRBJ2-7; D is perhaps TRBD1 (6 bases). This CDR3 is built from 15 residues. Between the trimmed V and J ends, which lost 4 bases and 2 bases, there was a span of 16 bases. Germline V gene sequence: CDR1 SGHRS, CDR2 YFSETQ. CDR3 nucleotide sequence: TGCGCCAGCAGCCGGTGGGGGCGCGGAACCTACGAGCAGTACTTC. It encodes CASSRWGRGTYEQYF.

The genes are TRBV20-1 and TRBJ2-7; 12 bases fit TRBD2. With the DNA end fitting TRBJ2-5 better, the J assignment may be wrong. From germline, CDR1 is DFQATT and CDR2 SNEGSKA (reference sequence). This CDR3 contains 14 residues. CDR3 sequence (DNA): TGCAGTGCTCGACTAGCGGGAGTGCTAGAGACCCAGTACTTC. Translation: CSARLAGVLETQYF.

The CDR3 sequence is CASNWGRLAYNEQFF. The CDR3 DNA follows: TGTGCCAGCAACTGGGGACGGTTAGCCTACAATGAGCAGTTCTTC. J is TRBJ2-1 and V is TRBV12-3 or TRBV12-4, with D perhaps matching TRBD1 or TRBD2 (5 bases each). The CDR3 covers 15 residues. V was pared by 7 bases and J by 2 bases, with 15 bases between.

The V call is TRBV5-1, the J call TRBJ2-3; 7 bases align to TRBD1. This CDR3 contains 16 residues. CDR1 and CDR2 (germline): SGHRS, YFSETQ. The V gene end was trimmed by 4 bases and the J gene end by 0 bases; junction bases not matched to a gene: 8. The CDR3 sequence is CASSKGQTSSTDTQYF. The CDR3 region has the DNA TGCGCCAGCAGCAAGGGACAGACGTCAAGCACAGATACGCAGTATTTT.

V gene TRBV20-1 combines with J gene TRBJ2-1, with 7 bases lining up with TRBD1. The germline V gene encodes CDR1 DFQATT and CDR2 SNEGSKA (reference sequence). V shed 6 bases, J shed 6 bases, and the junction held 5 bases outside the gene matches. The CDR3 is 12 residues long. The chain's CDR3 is CSAETGSNEQFF. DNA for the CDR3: TGCAGTGCCGAGACAGGGAGCAATGAGCAGTTCTTC.

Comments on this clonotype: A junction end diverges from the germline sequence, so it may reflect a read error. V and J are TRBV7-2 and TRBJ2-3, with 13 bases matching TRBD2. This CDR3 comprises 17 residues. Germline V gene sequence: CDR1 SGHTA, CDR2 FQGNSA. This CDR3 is CASSRLTSGGGTDTRYF. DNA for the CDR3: TGTGCCAGCAGCCGACTTACTAGCGGGGGGGGCACAGATACGCGGTATTTT.

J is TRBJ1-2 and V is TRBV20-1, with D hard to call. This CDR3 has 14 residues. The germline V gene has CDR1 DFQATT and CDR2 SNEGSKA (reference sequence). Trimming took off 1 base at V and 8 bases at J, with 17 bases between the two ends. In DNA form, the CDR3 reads TGCAGTGCTAGAGGAGGAGGTTACACGACCGGCTACACCTTC. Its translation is CSARGGGYTTGYTF.

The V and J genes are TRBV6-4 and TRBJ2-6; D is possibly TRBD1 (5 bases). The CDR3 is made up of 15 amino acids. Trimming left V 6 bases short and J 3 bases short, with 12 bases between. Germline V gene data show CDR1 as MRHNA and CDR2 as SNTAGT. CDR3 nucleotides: TGTGCCAGCAGACCAGGGTCTGTTGGGGCCAACGTCCTGACTTTC. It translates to CASRPGSVGANVLTF.

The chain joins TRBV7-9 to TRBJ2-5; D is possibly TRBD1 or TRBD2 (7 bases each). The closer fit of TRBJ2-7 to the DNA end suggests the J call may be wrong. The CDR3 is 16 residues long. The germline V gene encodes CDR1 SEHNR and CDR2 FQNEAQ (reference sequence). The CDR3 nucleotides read TGTGCCAGCAGCTTAGAGGGACAGTTCGGGGGGAACGAGCAGTACTTC. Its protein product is CASSLEGQFGGNEQYF.

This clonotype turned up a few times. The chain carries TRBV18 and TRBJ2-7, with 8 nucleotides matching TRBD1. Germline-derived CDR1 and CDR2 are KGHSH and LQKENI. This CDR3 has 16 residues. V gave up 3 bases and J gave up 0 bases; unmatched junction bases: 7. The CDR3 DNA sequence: TGTGCCAGCTCACCGCCCCCGGGGACAGGCTCCTACGAGCAGTACTTC. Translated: CASSPPPGTGSYEQYF.

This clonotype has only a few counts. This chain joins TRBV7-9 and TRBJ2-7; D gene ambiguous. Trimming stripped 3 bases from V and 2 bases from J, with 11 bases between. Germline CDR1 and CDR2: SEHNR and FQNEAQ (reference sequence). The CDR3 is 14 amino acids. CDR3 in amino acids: CASSFRQGTYEQYF. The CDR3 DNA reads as TGTGCCAGCAGCTTCAGACAAGGCACCTACGAGCAGTACTTC. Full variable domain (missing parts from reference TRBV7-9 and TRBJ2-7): DTGVSQNPRHKITKRGQNVTFRCDPISEHNRLYWYRQTLGQGPEFLTYFQNEAQLEKSRLLSDRFSAERPKGSFSTLEIQRTEQGDSAMYLCASSFRQGTYEQYFGPGTRLTVT.

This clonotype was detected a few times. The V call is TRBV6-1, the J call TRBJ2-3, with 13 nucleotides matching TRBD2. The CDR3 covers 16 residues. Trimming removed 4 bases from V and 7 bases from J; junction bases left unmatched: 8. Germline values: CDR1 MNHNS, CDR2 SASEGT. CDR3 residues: CASSGLTSGGTHTQYF. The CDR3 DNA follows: TGTGCCAGCAGTGGCTTGACTAGCGGGGGGACCCATACGCAGTATTTT.

CDR3 DNA sequence: TGTGCCAGCAGTCTGAGAACGCGGACAGCAGCCAAAAACATTCAGTACTTC. Its translation: CASSLRTRTAAKNIQYF. This chain joins TRBV14 and TRBJ2-4; TRBD1 is a possible D gene (6 bases). CDR1 and CDR2 (germline): SGHDN, FVKESK. Deletions cut 6 bases from V and 0 bases from J, with 18 bases between. This CDR3 is 17 amino acids long. Full variable domain (remainder filled in from reference TRBV14 and TRBJ2-4): EAGVTQFPSHSVIEKGQTVTLRCDPISGHDNLYWYRRVMGKEIKFLLHFVKESKQDESGMPNNRFLAERTGGTYSTLKVQPAELEDSGVYFCASSLRTRTAAKNIQYFGAGTRLSVL.